This T cell receptor (beta chain) derives from a study of OX40 agonist ivuxolimab in advanced cancers. For the study in its entirety: The costimulatory receptor OX40 (CD134) was targeted by ivuxolimab, a fully human IgG2 agonistic monoclonal antibody. Intravenous ivuxolimab was administered to patients every 2 weeks at six dose levels: 0.01, 0.1, 0.3, 1.5, 3 and 10 mg/kg. Of the 50 to 55 patients in dose escalation, 19 had hepatocellular carcinoma, some 15 had melanoma, 9 had renal cell carcinoma and 9 had head and neck cancer. In the dose-escalation cohort, 70% to 90% of patients were male, and the mean age was around 60 years with a range of roughly 20 to 80. Patients were allowed to have had prior anti-PD-1, anti-PD-L1 or anti-CTLA-4 therapy, and more than 30% of the dose-escalation patients had previously received checkpoint inhibitors. Three dose-escalation patients achieved partial responses, one with hepatocellular carcinoma and two with cutaneous melanoma. The purpose of peripheral TCRbeta sequencing was to test whether ivuxolimab changed TCR sequence diversity and led to clonal T-cell expansion. The paper covers the monotherapy dose-escalation part of the phase I ivuxolimab trial, which included N of about 56 patients. Results the study describes overall, beyond this receptor: The antigen specificity of the peripheral T cells that underwent clonal expansion was not determined. Clonal expansion of both CD4+ and CD8+ blood T cells was observed from baseline to week 6 at doses 0.1 to 3.0 mg/kg. After ivuxolimab, expanded clones were on average more numerous among CD8+ T cells than among CD4+ T cells. Low levels of normalized T-cell clonal expansion were also shown by some nonresponding patients. Partial responders in the 0.1-3.0 mg/kg groups had among the lowest normalized peripheral clonal expansion, especially among CD8+ T cells.

Details on this clone: There is no known antigen for this receptor. Base-call qualities are not available, and no considerably larger clone is one nucleotide away.

Patients with autoimmune disease history or receiving systemic immunosuppression were excluded from the trial. Peripheral blood for TCR sequencing was collected from all dose cohorts at baseline, on cycle 4 day 1, and on cycle 7 day 1. Samples came from an open-label, multicenter, first-in-human phase I dose-escalation trial of ivuxolimab. Adults with locally advanced or metastatic melanoma, renal cell carcinoma, hepatocellular carcinoma or head and neck squamous cell carcinoma were enrolled in the trial. CD4+ and CD8+ T cells were sorted separately from peripheral blood before TCR sequencing. The CDR3 has 14 amino acids, counting the end cysteine and phenylalanine. The retained sequence is limited to the CDR3, 42 bases, with the frame set at the first base. The germline ends are 15 bases apart after V is trimmed by 5 bases and J by 7 bases. CDR1 SEHNR and CDR2 FQNEAQ are derived from the germline V gene (reference sequence).

For sequencing of the TCRbeta CDR3 region, genomic DNA was extracted from the sorted cells. The immunoSEQ Assay was used to sequence the TCRbeta CDR3 regions. What TCRdb holds here is the immuneACCESS table cut down to in-frame rearrangements. Part of the clones is not present; checked against another copy, under half of the missing clones reflect an unresolved V gene, and the others are unexplained. The sample yields about 82,000 clones; under 95% were counted once. The biggest ten clones account for roughly 0.37% of the sample. The receptor's source is an adult with an advanced solid tumor such as melanoma, head and neck, liver or kidney cancer. The chain uses TRBV7-9 and TRBJ1-5; the D segment could be TRBD1, given 6 matching bases. Material: CD4+ or CD8+ T cells sorted from blood, obtained in a trial of the OX40 agonist ivuxolimab. The CDR3: CASSRGDTVQPQHF. The DNA sequence follows: TGTGCCAGCAGCCGCGGGGACACCGTGCAGCCCCAGCATTTT. Reference TRBV7-9 and TRBJ1-5 proteins supply the regions before and after the CDR3; the full variable domain is: DTGVSQNPRHKITKRGQNVTFRCDPISEHNRLYWYRQTLGQGPEFLTYFQNEAQLEKSRLLSDRFSAERPKGSFSTLEIQRTEQGDSAMYLCASSRGDTVQPQHFGDGTRLSIL.